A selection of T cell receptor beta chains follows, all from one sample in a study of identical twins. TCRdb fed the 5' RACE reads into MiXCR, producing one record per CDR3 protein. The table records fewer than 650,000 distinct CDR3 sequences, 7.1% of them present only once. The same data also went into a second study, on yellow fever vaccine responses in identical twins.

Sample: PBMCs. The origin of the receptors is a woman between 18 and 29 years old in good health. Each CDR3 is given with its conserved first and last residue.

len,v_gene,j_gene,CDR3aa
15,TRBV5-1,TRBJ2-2,CASSLMVVNTGELFF
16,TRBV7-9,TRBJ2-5,CASSLRESGERETQYF
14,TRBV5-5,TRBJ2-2,CASSLVPKTGELFF
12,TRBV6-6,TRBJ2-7,CASSHDIYEQYF
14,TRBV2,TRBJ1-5,CASSEGGAVQPQHF
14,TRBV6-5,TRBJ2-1,CASSYLPSFNEQFF
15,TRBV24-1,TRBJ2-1,CATMAGGLSYNEQFF
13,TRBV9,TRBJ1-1,CASSVEGGTEAFF
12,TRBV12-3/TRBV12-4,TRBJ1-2,CASSYVIYGYTF
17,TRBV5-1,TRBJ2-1,CASSLKGSGISWSEQFF
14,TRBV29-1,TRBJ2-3,CSVAASGNTDTQYF
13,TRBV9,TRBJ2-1,CASSLRTANEQFF
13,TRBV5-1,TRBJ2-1,CASSLGIPNEQFF
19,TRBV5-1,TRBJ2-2,CASSLVWGLAGTNTGELFF
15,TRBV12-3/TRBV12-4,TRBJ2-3,CASSLAGAGTDTQYF
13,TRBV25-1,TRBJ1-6,CASSELHISPLHF
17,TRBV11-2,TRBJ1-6,CASSLDGGHGPNSPLHF
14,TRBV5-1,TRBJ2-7,CASSLTSGIYEQYF
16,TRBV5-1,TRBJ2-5,CASSLAGQGARETQYF
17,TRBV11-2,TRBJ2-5,CASSGRDRVLEQETQYF
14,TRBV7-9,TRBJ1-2,CASSRGQEVYGYTF
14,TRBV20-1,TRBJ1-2,CSARSGRMNYGYTF
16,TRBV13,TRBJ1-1,CASSLEASEGNTEAFF
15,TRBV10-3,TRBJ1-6,CAIKGGRADNSPLHF
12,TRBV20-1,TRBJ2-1,CSARVSVDEQFF
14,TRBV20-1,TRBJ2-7,CSAAGLPPSYEQYF
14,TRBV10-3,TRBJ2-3,CAIGTRVSTDTQYF
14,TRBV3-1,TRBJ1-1,CASSPATVNTEAFF
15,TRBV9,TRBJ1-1,CASSARTGGRSEAFF
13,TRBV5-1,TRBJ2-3,CASSIYLKDTQYF
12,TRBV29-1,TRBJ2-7,CSVGQSSYEQYF
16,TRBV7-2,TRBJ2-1,CASSLGGLAGVYEQFF
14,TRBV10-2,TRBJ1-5,CASSEGAGNQPQHF
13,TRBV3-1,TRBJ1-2,CASSQEGAYGYTF
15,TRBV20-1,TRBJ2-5,CSARPLGRGQETQYF
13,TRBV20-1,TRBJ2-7,CSASTGSFDEQYF
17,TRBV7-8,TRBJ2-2,CASSLAWTSGNTGELFF
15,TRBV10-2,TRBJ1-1,CASSDRGRLNTEAFF
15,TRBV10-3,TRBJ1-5,CAISPDRGKVQPQHF
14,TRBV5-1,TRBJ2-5,CASSEGMGRETQYF
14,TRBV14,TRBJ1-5,CASSHKFGSQPQHF
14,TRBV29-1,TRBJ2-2,CSAKGQRITGELFF
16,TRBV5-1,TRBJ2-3,CASSFSRTGGADTQYF
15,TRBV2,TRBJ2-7,CASSDQGWRRFEQYF
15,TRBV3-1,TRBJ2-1,CASSQVVGLATEQFF
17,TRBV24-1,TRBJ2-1,CATSGGLAGGPYNEQFF
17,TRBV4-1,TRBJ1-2,CASSQELWGTDNYGYTF
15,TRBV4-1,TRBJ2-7,CASSQNRGPSYEQYF
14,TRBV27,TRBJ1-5,CASSPVYSNQPQHF
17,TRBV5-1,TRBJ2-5,CASSSFTFRGGQETQYF
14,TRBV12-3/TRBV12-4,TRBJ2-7,CASSAGIRQVEQYF
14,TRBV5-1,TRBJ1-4,CASSGAATNEKLFF